A single sample gave rise to the 16 T cell receptor beta chains below, sequenced in a study of blood T cell repertoires in COVID-19. Only in-frame clones appear in the TCRdb table, and some are missing; sequencing was by immunoSEQ multiplex PCR. This sample has 140,000 or so clones, with approximately 80% found just once. The sequenced sample consisted of PBMCs or T cells enriched from blood (not recorded which). The receptor source for this set is a young woman who had been exposed to COVID-19.

V usage is TRBV12-3 or TRBV12-4 and J usage is TRBJ2-7; D might be TRBD1 (6 bases). The CDR3 contains 13 residues. V lost 7 bases to trimming and J lost 2 bases, with 12 bases between them. Here the CDR3 DNA reads TGTGCCAGCACCCTGGACAGAGCCTACGAGCAGTACTTC. This encodes CASTLDRAYEQYF.

V usage is TRBV5-1 and J usage is TRBJ2-1, with TRBD2 matching over 10 bases. The CDR3 has 16 residues. Germline lookup yields CDR1 SGHRS and CDR2 YFSETQ. V dropped 2 bases and J dropped 6; count of bases not matched to a gene: 8. The CDR3 DNA is TGCGCCAGCAGCTTAACTAGCGGGGCTTATTTCAATGAGCAGTTCTTC. It specifies CASSLTSGAYFNEQFF.

This clone has more than one count but fewer than ten. The gene calls are TRBV4-3 and TRBJ2-1; D perhaps matches TRBD2 (5 bases). CDR3 length: 16 residues. Germline assignment: CDR1 LGHNA and CDR2 YSLEER. The V gene lost 0 bases and the J gene lost 0 bases, with 9 bases spanning the gap. The CDR3 loop is CASSQDQRRSYNEQFF. The CDR3 nucleotides are TGCGCCAGCAGCCAAGACCAGCGGCGCTCCTACAATGAGCAGTTCTTC.

The chain joins TRBV3-1 (or the pseudogene TRBV3-2) to TRBJ1-2; no firm D call. The V gene's germline CDR1 is LGHDT and CDR2 YNNKEL (reference sequence). There are 15 residues in the CDR3. V was clipped by 0 bases and J by 6 bases, with 14 bases between them. This chain's CDR3 is CASSQDANSRDGYTF. CDR3 DNA: TGTGCCAGCAGCCAAGATGCAAACTCGAGGGATGGCTACACCTTC.

V is TRBV12-3 or TRBV12-4 and J is TRBJ1-4; D possibly corresponds to TRBD1 (6 bases). The CDR3 extends over 13 amino acids. Trimming took off 5 bases at V and 8 bases at J, with 12 bases between the two ends. The CDR3 loop reads CASSLDTGEKLFF. Here the CDR3 DNA reads TGTGCCAGCAGTCTAGACACAGGGGAAAAACTGTTTTTT.

V usage is TRBV13 and J usage is TRBJ2-2; 9 positions match TRBD1. With 8 bases clipped from V and 3 bases from J, the junction kept 4 bases outside the gene matches. The germline V gene has CDR1 PRHDT and CDR2 FYEKMQ (reference sequence). This CDR3 has 14 residues. The DNA of the CDR3 is TGTGCCAGCCAGGGACAGGGTTACACCGGGGAGCTGTTTTTT. Translating it yields CASQGQGYTGELFF. Combining the CDR3 with reference TRBV13 and TRBJ2-2 gives the whole variable domain AAGVIQSPRHLIKEKRETATLKCYPIPRHDTVYWYQQGPGQDPQFLISFYEKMQSDKGSIPDRFSAQQFSDYHSELNMSSLELGDSALYFCASQGQGYTGELFFGEGSRLTVL.

This chain links TRBV19 with TRBJ1-5; D perhaps matches TRBD1 (5 bases). Trimming removed 3 bases from V and 7 bases from J, with 10 bases in between. The CDR3 totals 13 residues. The germline CDR1 and CDR2 sequences are LNHDA and SQIVND (reference sequence). The CDR3 nucleotides read TGTGCCAGTAGTATGGGACTCCAGCAGCCCCAGCATTTT. This translates into CASSMGLQQPQHF. Combining the CDR3 with reference TRBV19 and TRBJ1-5 gives the whole variable domain DGGITQSPKYLFRKEGQNVTLSCEQNLNHDAMYWYRQDPGQGLRLIYYSQIVNDFQKGDIAEGYSVSREKKESFPLTVTSAQKNPTAFYLCASSMGLQQPQHFGDGTRLSIL.

The CDR3 region has the DNA TGTGCCAGCAGCCCAGGACAGGGTGGTAAAGAGACCCAGTACTTC. It encodes CASSPGQGGKETQYF. The chain combines TRBV5-8 with TRBJ2-5, with 8 positions matching TRBD1. After removal of 4 bases from V and 3 bases from J, the junction contained 8 bases not matched to a gene. Germline values: CDR1 SGHTS, CDR2 YDEGEE. The CDR3 is 15 residues long.

J is TRBJ1-1 and V is TRBV5-1; D gene ambiguous. The germline V and J ends were trimmed by 6 bases and 0 bases, with 15 bases remaining between them. CDR1 is SGHRS, CDR2 YFSETQ, per germline. This CDR3 contains 15 residues. The CDR3: CASNVGGNLNTEAFF. DNA for the CDR3: TGCGCCAGCAACGTTGGCGGCAATTTGAACACTGAAGCTTTCTTT.

This clone was found once. The chain uses TRBV18 and TRBJ2-2, with 8 bases identical to TRBD1. Germline trimming cut 4 bases from V and 11 bases from J; bases unmatched to any gene: 6. Germline V CDR1 and CDR2: KGHSH, LQKENI. This CDR3 is 13 amino acids long. Here the CDR3 reads CASSRLGQDELFF. The CDR3, as DNA: TGTGCCAGCTCACGGTTGGGACAGGACGAGCTGTTTTTT.

This chain links TRBV29-1 with TRBJ1-5, with D unresolved. Trimming took 6 bases from V and 0 from J, leaving 18 bases between them. The CDR3 has 16 amino acids. Germline V gives CDR1 SQVTM, CDR2 ANQGSEA. CDR3 DNA: TGCAGCGTCTCTGAGGCCAACACGGGTAGCAATCAGCCCCAGCATTTT. This codes for CSVSEANTGSNQPQHF.

This chain uses TRBV19 with TRBJ2-1, with D tentatively TRBD2 (6 bases). The germline CDR1 and CDR2 sequences are LNHDA and SQIVND (reference sequence). The CDR3 totals 14 residues. Trimming shortened V by 4 bases and J by 6 bases, and 13 bases separated the two germline ends. In DNA form, the CDR3 reads TGTGCCAGTAGTAAATCTAGCGTAACCAATGAGCAGTTCTTC. This sequence encodes CASSKSSVTNEQFF.

The J gene is TRBJ1-1, the V gene TRBV29-1; D not resolved. With 8 bases removed from V and 3 bases from J, the gap between germline ends came to 13 bases. The CDR3 is 12 residues long. Looked up from germline, CDR1 is SQVTM and CDR2 is ANQGSEA. CDR3 nucleotides: TGCAGCCTGAGGACCGGGGACACTGAAGCTTTCTTT. Protein product: CSLRTGDTEAFF.

The rearrangement links TRBV27 to TRBJ1-1; no clear D. Germline V gene data show CDR1 as MNHEY and CDR2 as SMNVEV (reference sequence). Deletions cut 5 bases from V and 0 bases from J, with 10 bases between. The CDR3 is 14 residues long. The DNA of the CDR3 is TGTGCCAGCAGTCGGGGTGTCATGAACACTGAAGCTTTCTTT. Protein: CASSRGVMNTEAFF.

V and J are TRBV15 and TRBJ1-6; TRBD1 matches at 7 bases. V lost 1 base to trimming and J lost 6 bases; unmatched junction nucleotides: 0. The germline gives CDR1 LNHNV, CDR2 YYDKDF (reference sequence). The length of the CDR3 is 14 residues. CDR3 bases: TGTGCCACCAGCAGAGGGGACAGTAATTCACCCCTCCACTTT. Translation: CATSRGDSNSPLHF.

This chain joins TRBV2 and TRBJ2-1, with D unclear. V lost 8 bases and J lost 5, with 13 bases in between. CDR1 SNHLY and CDR2 FYNNEI come from the germline V gene. The CDR3 consists of 13 residues. The CDR3 nucleotides are TGTGCCAGCTTTCCTCCTAGTCACAATGAGCAGTTCTTC. Translation gives CASFPPSHNEQFF.